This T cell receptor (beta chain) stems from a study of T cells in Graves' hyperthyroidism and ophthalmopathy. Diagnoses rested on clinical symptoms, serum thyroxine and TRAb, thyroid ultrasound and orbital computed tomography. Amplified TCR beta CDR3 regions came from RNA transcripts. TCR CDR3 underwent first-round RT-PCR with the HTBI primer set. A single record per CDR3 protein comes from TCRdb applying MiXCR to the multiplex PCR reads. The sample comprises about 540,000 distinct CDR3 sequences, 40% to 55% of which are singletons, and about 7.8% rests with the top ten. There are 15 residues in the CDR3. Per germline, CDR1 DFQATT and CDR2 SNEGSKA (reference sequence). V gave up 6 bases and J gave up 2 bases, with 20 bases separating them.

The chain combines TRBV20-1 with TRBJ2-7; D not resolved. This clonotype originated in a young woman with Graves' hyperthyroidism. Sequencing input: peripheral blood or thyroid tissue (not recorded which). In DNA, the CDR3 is TGCAGTGCCCTTGAGATGGGCAGACGAGCCTACGAGCAGTACTTC. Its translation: CSALEMGRRAYEQYF.